A single sample gave rise to the 10 T cell receptor beta chains below, sequenced in a study of T cell responses to AZD1222 COVID-19 vaccine. The assay was immunoSEQ multiplex PCR, and TCRdb's table has in-frame clones only and misses some. The table shows approximately 120,000 clones, with around 85% occurring only once. This material consisted of peripheral blood, taken 28 days after the second AZD1222 dose. The origin of the receptors is an adult who received the AZD1222 COVID-19 vaccine.

The V and J genes are TRBV5-6 and TRBJ2-7; 12 positions match TRBD1. V lost 1 base and J lost 4; bases outside the gene matches: 6. There are 16 residues in the CDR3. Germline V gene sequence: CDR1 SGHDT, CDR2 YYEEEE. CDR3 DNA: TGTGCCAGCAGCTTGTGGTGGGGACAGGGGGCTTACGAGCAGTACTTC. Encoded protein: CASSLWWGQGAYEQYF.

This clone was seen more than once but under ten times. The chain carries TRBV19 and TRBJ1-3; D remains unclear. The CDR3 is 12 residues long. Germline V gene sequence: CDR1 LNHDA, CDR2 SQIVND (reference sequence). The germline V and J ends were trimmed by 2 bases and 3 bases, with 2 bases remaining between them. As DNA, the CDR3 is TGTGCCAGTAGTATAATTGGAAACACCATATATTTT. It codes for CASSIIGNTIYF.

The chain's CDR3 is CASSHGTGEPYGYTF. The CDR3 DNA reads as TGCGCCAGCAGCCACGGGACAGGGGAACCCTATGGCTACACCTTC. The chain has TRBV5-1 and TRBJ1-2; 10 bases align to TRBD1. Losses at the gene ends were 4 bases for V and 4 bases for J; bases not matched to a gene: 7. The V gene's germline CDR1 is SGHRS and CDR2 YFSETQ. The CDR3 totals 15 residues.

The chain uses TRBV2 and TRBJ1-5; unclear D gene. The CDR3 contains 14 residues. Trimming removed 2 bases from V and 5 bases from J, with 10 bases in between. The germline gives CDR1 SNHLY, CDR2 FYNNEI. The CDR3 is CASSELGGYQPQHF. The CDR3 bases are TGTGCCAGCAGTGAACTCGGCGGATATCAGCCCCAGCATTTT.

The chain has TRBV5-1 and TRBJ1-1, with a tentative D call TRBD1 (5 bases). Germline CDR1 and CDR2: SGHRS and YFSETQ. CDR3 length: 14 amino acids. Trimming shortened V by 7 bases and J by 5 bases, and 18 bases separated the two germline ends. The CDR3 nucleotides read TGCGCCAGCCATGGGGCGGCCATCTCGACTGAAGCTTTCTTT. Protein product: CASHGAAISTEAFF.

The chain recombines TRBV3-1 (or the pseudogene TRBV3-2) with TRBJ1-2; TRBD1 agrees at 12 bases. The CDR3 has 15 residues. The junction had 5 bases not matched to a gene; V was cut back by 2 bases and J by 7 bases. Germline V CDR1 and CDR2: LGHDT, YNNKEL (reference sequence). CDR3 nucleotide sequence: TGTGCCAGCAGCCAATCCGGGACAGGGGGCGGTGGCTACACCTTC. Translated, it gives CASSQSGTGGGGYTF.

J is TRBJ1-4 and V is TRBV29-1; unclear D gene. The V end lost 4 bases, the J end lost 5 bases, and 11 bases lay between the germline ends. The CDR3 sequence is 13 residues long. Germline CDR1 SQVTM, CDR2 ANQGSEA. CDR3 coding DNA: TGCAGCGTTGTTGGAGGATCAAATGAAAAACTGTTTTTT. As protein: CSVVGGSNEKLFF.

The chain is built from TRBV4-1 and TRBJ2-2; 8 bases line up with TRBD1. The CDR3 runs to 16 residues. Trimming took 4 bases from V and 2 from J; bases not matched to a gene: 6. Germline V gives CDR1 MGHRA, CDR2 YSYEKL. The CDR3 region is CASSPRTGRNTGELFF. DNA for the CDR3: TGCGCCAGCAGCCCCAGGACAGGGCGAAACACCGGGGAGCTGTTTTTT.

The chain is built from TRBV12-5 and TRBJ1-1; no reliable D call. The V end was cut by 1 base, the J end by 4 bases, with 13 bases between. In germline, CDR1 is LGHNT, CDR2 FRNRAP. The CDR3 is 15 amino acids. CDR3 coding DNA: TGTGCTAGTGGTTTGGACGGGGTAAGAGCCACTGAAGCTTTCTTT. Translated: CASGLDGVRATEAFF.

J is TRBJ1-3 and V is TRBV5-1; 9 bases align to TRBD1. The CDR3 length is 14 residues. V lost 4 bases to trimming and J lost 7 bases; unmatched junction nucleotides: 6. Germline V gene sequence: CDR1 SGHRS, CDR2 YFSETQ. CDR3 sequence (DNA): TGCGCCAGCAGCATAGGACAGGGGACCAACACCATATATTTT. Residues: CASSIGQGTNTIYF.